A selection of T cell receptor beta chains follows, all from one sample in a study of blood T cell repertoires in COVID-19. The protocol was immunoSEQ multiplex PCR, while the TCRdb copy is restricted to in-frame clones and leaves out a portion. Altogether about 120,000 clones are present, over 60% being singletons, with the ten largest covering 7.9%. Sample: peripheral blood. The receptors were sampled from a human donor in a cohort sampled during active COVID-19. Both conserved end residues are part of each CDR3. Fields, in order: clone size, D gene, V gene, J gene, CDR3 protein, CDR3 DNA. A D gene is named only where the DNA matches it firmly. Where a row states a size, it is once, few, many or the class of an expanded clone; other rows omit it.

clone size: NA
D gene: TRBD2
V gene: TRBV19
J gene: TRBJ2-1
CDR3 protein: CASSIDKVAGYNEQFF
CDR3 DNA: TGTGCCAGTAGTATTGATAAGGTAGCGGGGTACAATGAGCAGTTCTTC

clone size: NA
D gene: TRBD2
V gene: TRBV6-4
J gene: TRBJ2-3
CDR3 protein: CASSERGGTDTQYF
CDR3 DNA: TGTGCCAGCAGTGAGCGGGGGGGCACAGATACGCAGTATTTT

clone size: few
D gene: TRBD2
V gene: TRBV3-1/TRBV3-2
J gene: TRBJ2-7
CDR3 protein: CASSQEGRGVLSHEQYF
CDR3 DNA: TGTGCCAGCAGCCAAGAAGGGAGGGGCGTACTTTCCCACGAGCAGTACTTC

clone size: NA
D gene: TRBD1
V gene: TRBV7-9
J gene: TRBJ2-7
CDR3 protein: CASSEGQQNEQYF
CDR3 DNA: TGTGCCAGCAGCGAGGGACAGCAAAACGAGCAGTACTTC

clone size: NA
D gene: TRBD2
V gene: TRBV15
J gene: TRBJ2-7
CDR3 protein: CATSRTGTSRFYEQYF
CDR3 DNA: TGTGCCACCAGCAGAACGGGGACTAGCAGATTCTACGAGCAGTACTTC

clone size: NA
D gene: TRBD2
V gene: TRBV7-6
J gene: TRBJ2-1
CDR3 protein: CASSLGSSGSSYNEQFF
CDR3 DNA: TGTGCCAGCAGCTTAGGGTCTAGCGGGAGCTCCTACAATGAGCAGTTCTTC

clone size: many
D gene: TRBD2
V gene: TRBV28
J gene: TRBJ2-7
CDR3 protein: CASTQPPGLAGGIPEQYF
CDR3 DNA: TGTGCCAGCACCCAACCACCGGGACTAGCGGGAGGTATCCCCGAGCAGTACTTC

clone size: NA
D gene: TRBD1
V gene: TRBV5-6
J gene: TRBJ2-7
CDR3 protein: CASSLTGKQQYF
CDR3 DNA: TGTGCCAGCAGCCTGACAGGGAAGCAACAGTACTTC

clone size: NA
D gene: TRBD2
V gene: TRBV5-1
J gene: TRBJ2-1
CDR3 protein: CASSPWVAGYYDEQFF
CDR3 DNA: TGCGCCAGCAGCCCCTGGGTAGCGGGATATTACGATGAGCAGTTCTTC

clone size: NA
D gene: NA
V gene: TRBV4-1
J gene: TRBJ1-2
CDR3 protein: CASSQGSGIGRYGYTF
CDR3 DNA: TGCGCCAGCAGCCAAGGGTCAGGGATAGGCCGGTATGGCTACACCTTC

clone size: NA
D gene: TRBD1
V gene: TRBV9
J gene: TRBJ2-6
CDR3 protein: CASTKDRAGANVLTF
CDR3 DNA: TGTGCCAGCACGAAGGACAGGGCTGGGGCCAACGTCCTGACTTTC

clone size: few
D gene: TRBD1
V gene: TRBV27
J gene: TRBJ1-6
CDR3 protein: CASSSSTGVSPLHF
CDR3 DNA: TGTGCCAGCAGTTCCTCGACAGGGGTATCACCCCTCCACTTT

clone size: NA
D gene: NA
V gene: TRBV20-1
J gene: TRBJ2-7
CDR3 protein: CSASRTDLTYEQYF
CDR3 DNA: TGCAGTGCTAGTAGGACAGATCTCACCTACGAGCAGTACTTC

clone size: NA
D gene: NA
V gene: TRBV20-1
J gene: TRBJ1-1
CDR3 protein: CSAMSTEAFF
CDR3 DNA: TGCAGTGCTATGAGTACTGAAGCTTTCTTT

clone size: medium-sized
D gene: TRBD1
V gene: TRBV27
J gene: TRBJ1-1
CDR3 protein: CASSFLGTGKENTEAFF
CDR3 DNA: TGTGCCAGCAGTTTTTTAGGGACAGGTAAGGAGAACACTGAAGCTTTCTTT

clone size: NA
D gene: TRBD1
V gene: TRBV7-7
J gene: TRBJ2-7
CDR3 protein: CASSLEPGQGAYEQYF
CDR3 DNA: TGTGCTAGCAGCTTAGAACCGGGACAGGGAGCCTACGAGCAGTACTTC

clone size: NA
D gene: TRBD2
V gene: TRBV5-4
J gene: TRBJ2-7
CDR3 protein: CASSLMAGGSYEQYF
CDR3 DNA: TGTGCCAGCAGCTTGATGGCGGGAGGTAGCTACGAGCAGTACTTC

clone size: NA
D gene: TRBD2
V gene: TRBV6-5
J gene: TRBJ2-3
CDR3 protein: CASSLGTSGGADTQYF
CDR3 DNA: TGTGCCAGCAGTTTGGGGACTAGCGGGGGCGCAGATACGCAGTATTTT

clone size: few
D gene: NA
V gene: TRBV7-3
J gene: TRBJ1-1
CDR3 protein: CASTEGNTEAFF
CDR3 DNA: TGTGCCAGCACCGAGGGCAACACTGAAGCTTTCTTT

clone size: few
D gene: NA
V gene: TRBV12-3/TRBV12-4
J gene: TRBJ1-1
CDR3 protein: CASSLGATEAFF
CDR3 DNA: TGTGCCAGCAGTTTAGGAGCAACTGAAGCTTTCTTT

clone size: once
D gene: NA
V gene: TRBV11-2
J gene: TRBJ2-7
CDR3 protein: CASSNGYGAYEQYF
CDR3 DNA: TGTGCCAGCAGCAATGGGTACGGGGCCTACGAGCAGTACTTC

clone size: NA
D gene: TRBD1
V gene: TRBV11-2
J gene: TRBJ1-2
CDR3 protein: CASRGPGTAHRANYGYTF
CDR3 DNA: TGTGCCAGCAGGGGGCCCGGGACAGCTCACAGAGCTAACTATGGCTACACCTTC

clone size: once
D gene: TRBD1
V gene: TRBV15
J gene: TRBJ2-2
CDR3 protein: CATSRDPGQGNTGELFF
CDR3 DNA: TGTGCCACCAGCAGAGATCCGGGACAGGGAAACACCGGGGAGCTGTTTTTT

clone size: NA
D gene: NA
V gene: TRBV30
J gene: TRBJ2-7
CDR3 protein: CASAPNTGLYEQYF
CDR3 DNA: TGTGCCTCCGCTCCGAACACAGGGCTCTACGAGCAGTACTTC

clone size: NA
D gene: TRBD1
V gene: TRBV5-4
J gene: TRBJ1-3
CDR3 protein: CASSLRQGSSNTIYF
CDR3 DNA: TGTGCCAGCAGCTTAAGACAGGGGAGTTCAAACACCATATATTTT

clone size: NA
D gene: TRBD1
V gene: TRBV4-1
J gene: TRBJ2-7
CDR3 protein: CASSNRDRGYEQYF
CDR3 DNA: TGCGCCAGCAGCAACCGGGACAGGGGATACGAGCAGTACTTC

clone size: once
D gene: NA
V gene: TRBV18
J gene: TRBJ1-1
CDR3 protein: CASASRETTEAFF
CDR3 DNA: TGTGCCAGCGCTTCGAGGGAGACCACTGAAGCTTTCTTT

clone size: NA
D gene: NA
V gene: TRBV18
J gene: TRBJ2-7
CDR3 protein: CASSPLRSGSYEQYF
CDR3 DNA: TGTGCCAGCTCACCCCTCAGGAGCGGCTCCTACGAGCAGTACTTC

clone size: few
D gene: TRBD1
V gene: TRBV10-2
J gene: TRBJ1-2
CDR3 protein: CASSESGQGNGYTF
CDR3 DNA: TGCGCCAGCAGTGAGTCTGGACAGGGTAATGGCTACACCTTC

clone size: NA
D gene: NA
V gene: TRBV3-1/TRBV3-2
J gene: TRBJ1-3
CDR3 protein: CASSQDPRPSSGNTIYF
CDR3 DNA: TGTGCCAGCAGCCAAGACCCCCGCCCGAGCTCTGGAAACACCATATATTTT

clone size: NA
D gene: NA
V gene: TRBV2
J gene: TRBJ1-1
CDR3 protein: CASSWAPETEAFF
CDR3 DNA: TGTGCCAGCAGTTGGGCCCCAGAGACTGAAGCTTTCTTT

clone size: NA
D gene: TRBD2
V gene: TRBV28
J gene: TRBJ2-7
CDR3 protein: CASSFFSGSSYEQYF
CDR3 DNA: TGTGCCAGCAGTTTTTTTAGCGGGAGTTCCTACGAGCAGTACTTC

clone size: NA
D gene: NA
V gene: TRBV25-1
J gene: TRBJ1-6
CDR3 protein: CASSEYRGWNSPLHF
CDR3 DNA: TGTGCCAGCAGTGAATACAGAGGGTGGAATTCACCCCTCCACTTT

clone size: NA
D gene: NA
V gene: TRBV5-5
J gene: TRBJ1-2
CDR3 protein: CASSLSGDHYGYTF
CDR3 DNA: TGTGCCAGCAGCTTGTCAGGGGACCACTATGGCTACACCTTC

clone size: NA
D gene: TRBD1
V gene: TRBV6-5
J gene: TRBJ2-7
CDR3 protein: CASSRGGQGAYEQYF
CDR3 DNA: TGTGCCAGCAGTAGGGGGGGACAGGGTGCCTACGAGCAGTACTTC

clone size: NA
D gene: TRBD2
V gene: TRBV27
J gene: TRBJ2-7
CDR3 protein: CASSFAGVGNEQYF
CDR3 DNA: TGTGCCAGCAGTTTCGCGGGAGTGGGGAACGAGCAGTACTTC

clone size: few
D gene: NA
V gene: TRBV28
J gene: TRBJ2-7
CDR3 protein: CASTQTYEQYF
CDR3 DNA: TGTGCCAGCACCCAAACCTACGAGCAGTACTTC

clone size: NA
D gene: NA
V gene: TRBV7-9
J gene: TRBJ1-1
CDR3 protein: CASRYMNTEAFF
CDR3 DNA: TGTGCCAGCAGGTACATGAACACTGAAGCTTTCTTT

clone size: few
D gene: NA
V gene: TRBV7-3
J gene: TRBJ2-2
CDR3 protein: CASSLGSQGPGELFF
CDR3 DNA: TGTGCCAGCAGCTTAGGGTCTCAGGGGCCCGGGGAGCTGTTTTTT

clone size: few
D gene: NA
V gene: TRBV10-3
J gene: TRBJ1-3
CDR3 protein: CAIRQQGRNTIYF
CDR3 DNA: TGTGCCATCAGGCAACAGGGTAGAAACACCATATATTTT

clone size: NA
D gene: TRBD1
V gene: TRBV27
J gene: TRBJ1-6
CDR3 protein: CASSVGTGGSPLHF
CDR3 DNA: TGTGCCAGCAGTGTCGGGACAGGGGGTTCACCCCTCCACTTT

clone size: NA
D gene: NA
V gene: TRBV27
J gene: TRBJ1-5
CDR3 protein: CASSLSRFSNQPQHF
CDR3 DNA: TGTGCCAGCAGTTTATCGAGATTTAGCAATCAGCCCCAGCATTTT

clone size: NA
D gene: NA
V gene: TRBV5-6
J gene: TRBJ1-5
CDR3 protein: CASSLGQYNQPQHF
CDR3 DNA: TGTGCCAGCAGCTTGGGCCAGTACAATCAGCCCCAGCATTTT

clone size: NA
D gene: NA
V gene: TRBV5-6
J gene: TRBJ2-5
CDR3 protein: CASSFDRKETQYF
CDR3 DNA: TGTGCCAGCAGCTTCGATAGAAAAGAGACCCAGTACTTC

clone size: NA
D gene: NA
V gene: TRBV12-3/TRBV12-4
J gene: TRBJ1-1
CDR3 protein: CASSLARHTEAFF
CDR3 DNA: TGTGCCAGCAGTTTAGCGCGTCACACTGAAGCTTTCTTT

clone size: few
D gene: NA
V gene: TRBV30
J gene: TRBJ2-7
CDR3 protein: CAWRRDLEDEQYF
CDR3 DNA: TGTGCCTGGCGGAGGGACCTAGAGGACGAGCAGTACTTC

clone size: NA
D gene: NA
V gene: TRBV5-6
J gene: TRBJ1-2
CDR3 protein: CASSLVQGYGYTF
CDR3 DNA: TGTGCCAGCAGCTTGGTACAGGGCTATGGCTACACCTTC

clone size: few
D gene: NA
V gene: TRBV11-2
J gene: TRBJ2-7
CDR3 protein: CASSPLGRRGPYEQYF
CDR3 DNA: TGTGCCAGCAGCCCCTTGGGTAGACGTGGGCCCTACGAGCAGTACTTC

clone size: NA
D gene: TRBD2
V gene: TRBV29-1
J gene: TRBJ2-2
CDR3 protein: CSASTSANTGELFF
CDR3 DNA: TGCAGCGCATCGACTAGCGCGAACACCGGGGAGCTGTTTTTT

clone size: NA
D gene: NA
V gene: TRBV3-1/TRBV3-2
J gene: TRBJ1-2
CDR3 protein: CASSQDPSHRSYGYTF
CDR3 DNA: TGTGCCAGCAGCCAAGATCCCTCGCACAGGTCTTATGGCTACACCTTC